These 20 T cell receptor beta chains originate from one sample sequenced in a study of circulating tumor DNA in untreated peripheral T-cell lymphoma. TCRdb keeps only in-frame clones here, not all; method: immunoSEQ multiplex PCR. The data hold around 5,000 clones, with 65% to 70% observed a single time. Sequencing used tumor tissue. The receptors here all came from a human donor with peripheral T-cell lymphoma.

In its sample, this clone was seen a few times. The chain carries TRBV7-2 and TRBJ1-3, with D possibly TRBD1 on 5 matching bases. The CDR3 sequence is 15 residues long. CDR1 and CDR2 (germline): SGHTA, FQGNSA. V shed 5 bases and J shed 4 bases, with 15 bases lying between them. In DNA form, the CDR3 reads TGTGCCAGCAGCCTGGGACCGGCATGGGGAAACACCATATATTTT. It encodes CASSLGPAWGNTIYF.

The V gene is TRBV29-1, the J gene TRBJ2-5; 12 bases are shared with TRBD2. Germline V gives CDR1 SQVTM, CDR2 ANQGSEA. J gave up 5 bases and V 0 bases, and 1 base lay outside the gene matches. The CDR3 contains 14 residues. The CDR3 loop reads CSVEDGLAGETQYF. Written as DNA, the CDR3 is TGCAGCGTTGAAGATGGACTAGCGGGGGAGACCCAGTACTTC.

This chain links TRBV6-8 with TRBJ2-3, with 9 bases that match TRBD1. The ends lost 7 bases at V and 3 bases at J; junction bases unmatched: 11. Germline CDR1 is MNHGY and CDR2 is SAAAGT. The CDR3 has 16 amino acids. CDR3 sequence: CASTPLRGTGTDTQYF. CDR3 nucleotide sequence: TGTGCCAGCACCCCCCTCCGTGGGACAGGGACAGATACGCAGTATTTT.

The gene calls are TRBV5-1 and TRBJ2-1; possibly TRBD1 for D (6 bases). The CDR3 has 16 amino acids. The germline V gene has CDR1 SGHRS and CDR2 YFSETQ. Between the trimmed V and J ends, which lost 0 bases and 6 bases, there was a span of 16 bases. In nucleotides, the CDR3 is TGCGCCAGCAGCTTGGCCGAATGGGGGCGAGTCAATGAGCAGTTCTTC. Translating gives CASSLAEWGRVNEQFF.

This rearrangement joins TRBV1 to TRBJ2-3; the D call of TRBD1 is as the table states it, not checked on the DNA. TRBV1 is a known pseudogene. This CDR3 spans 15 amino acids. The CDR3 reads CASSQDGAPEDTQYF. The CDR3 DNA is TGCGCCAGCAGCCAAGATGGGGCACCCGAGGATACGCAGTATTTT.

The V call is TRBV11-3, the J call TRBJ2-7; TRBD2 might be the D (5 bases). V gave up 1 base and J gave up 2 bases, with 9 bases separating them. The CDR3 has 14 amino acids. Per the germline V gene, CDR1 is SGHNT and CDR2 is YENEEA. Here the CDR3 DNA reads TGTGCCAGCAGCTTAGGGACTGGGACCTACGAGCAGTACTTC. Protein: CASSLGTGTYEQYF.

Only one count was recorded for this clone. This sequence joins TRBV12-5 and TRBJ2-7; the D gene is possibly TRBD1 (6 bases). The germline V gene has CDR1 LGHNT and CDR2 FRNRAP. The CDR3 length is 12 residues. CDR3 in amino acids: CASAIGGYEQYF. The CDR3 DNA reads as TGTGCCAGCGCGATAGGGGGCTACGAGCAGTACTTC.

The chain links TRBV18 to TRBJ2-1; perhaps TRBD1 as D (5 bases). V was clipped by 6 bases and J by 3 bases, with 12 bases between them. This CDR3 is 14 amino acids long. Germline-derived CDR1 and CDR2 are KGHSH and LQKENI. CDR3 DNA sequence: TGTGCCAGCTCCCCCCTTGACAGCTACAATGAGCAGTTCTTC. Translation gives CASSPLDSYNEQFF.

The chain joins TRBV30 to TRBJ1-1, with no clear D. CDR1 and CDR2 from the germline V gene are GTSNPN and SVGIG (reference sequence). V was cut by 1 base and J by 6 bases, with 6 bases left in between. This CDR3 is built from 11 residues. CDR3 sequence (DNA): TGTGCCTGGAGTGCGGGGTCTGAAGCTTTCTTT. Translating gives CAWSAGSEAFF.

The CDR3 DNA sequence: TGTGCCAGTAGTATAGAAAGGACAATTAACAATGAGCAGTTCTTC. Translating gives CASSIERTINNEQFF. The chain carries TRBV19 and TRBJ2-1; D may be TRBD1 (5 bases). The CDR3 is made up of 15 amino acids. Trimming cost V 0 bases and J 5 bases, with 11 bases left between them. In germline, CDR1 is LNHDA, CDR2 SQIVND (reference sequence).

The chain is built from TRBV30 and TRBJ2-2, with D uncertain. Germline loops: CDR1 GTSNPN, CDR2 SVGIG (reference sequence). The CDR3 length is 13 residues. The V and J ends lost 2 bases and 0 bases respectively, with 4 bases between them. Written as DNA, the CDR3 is TGTGCCTGGAGTACGGCGAACACCGGGGAGCTGTTTTTT. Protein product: CAWSTANTGELFF.

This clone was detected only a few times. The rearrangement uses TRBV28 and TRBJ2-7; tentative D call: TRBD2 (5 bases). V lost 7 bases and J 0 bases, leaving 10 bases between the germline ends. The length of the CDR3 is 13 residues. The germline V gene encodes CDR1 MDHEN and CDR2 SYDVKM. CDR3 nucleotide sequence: TGTGCCAGCATGGGAGCCGTCTCCTACGAGCAGTACTTC. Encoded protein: CASMGAVSYEQYF.

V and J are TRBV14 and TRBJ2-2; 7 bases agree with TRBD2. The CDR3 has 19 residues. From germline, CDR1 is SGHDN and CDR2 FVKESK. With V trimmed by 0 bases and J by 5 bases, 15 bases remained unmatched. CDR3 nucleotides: TGTGCCAGCAGCCAAGAGCGGCTTGGGGGAGGGCCGAGAACCGGGGAGCTGTTTTTT. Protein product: CASSQERLGGGPRTGELFF.

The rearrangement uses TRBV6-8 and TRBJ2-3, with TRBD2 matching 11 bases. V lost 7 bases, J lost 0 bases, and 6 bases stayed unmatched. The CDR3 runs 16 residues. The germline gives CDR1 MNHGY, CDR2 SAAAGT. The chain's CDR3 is CASNGLAGTSTDTQYF. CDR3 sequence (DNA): TGTGCCAGCAATGGACTAGCGGGTACTAGCACAGATACGCAGTATTTT.

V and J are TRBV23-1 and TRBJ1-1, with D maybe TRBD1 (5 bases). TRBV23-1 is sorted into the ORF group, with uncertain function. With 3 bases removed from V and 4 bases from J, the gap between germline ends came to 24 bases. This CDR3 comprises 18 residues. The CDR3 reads CASSQATAWGPLGTEAFF. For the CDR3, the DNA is TGCGCCAGCAGTCAGGCAACAGCGTGGGGACCCTTGGGCACTGAAGCTTTCTTT.

Here the CDR3 reads CASSDPGTRGSYEQYF. The CDR3 DNA follows: TGTGCCAGTAGTGATCCCGGGACTAGGGGCTCCTACGAGCAGTACTTC. This rearrangement joins TRBV19 to TRBJ2-7, with 8 nucleotides matching TRBD2. V shed 5 bases and J 0 bases; nucleotides not matched to a gene: 9. Per germline, CDR1 LNHDA and CDR2 SQIVND (reference sequence). The CDR3 has 16 amino acids.

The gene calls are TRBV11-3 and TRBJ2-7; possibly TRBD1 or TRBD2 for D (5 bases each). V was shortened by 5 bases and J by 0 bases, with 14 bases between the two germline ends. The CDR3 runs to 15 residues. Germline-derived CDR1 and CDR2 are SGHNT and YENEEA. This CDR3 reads CASSPRGGSSYEQYF. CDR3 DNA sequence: TGTGCCAGCAGCCCGAGGGGCGGGTCCTCCTACGAGCAGTACTTC. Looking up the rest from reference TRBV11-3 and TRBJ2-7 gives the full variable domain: EAGVVQSPRYKIIEKKQPVAFWCNPISGHNTLYWYLQNLGQGPELLIRYENEEAVDDSQLPKDRFSAERLKGVDSTLKIQPAELGDSAVYLCASSPRGGSSYEQYFGPGTRLTVT.

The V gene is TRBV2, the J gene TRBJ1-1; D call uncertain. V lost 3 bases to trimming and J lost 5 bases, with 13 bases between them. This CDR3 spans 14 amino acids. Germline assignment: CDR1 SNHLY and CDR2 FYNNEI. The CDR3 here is CASSDVSSWTEAFF. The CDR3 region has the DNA TGTGCCAGCAGTGACGTTTCCAGCTGGACTGAAGCTTTCTTT.

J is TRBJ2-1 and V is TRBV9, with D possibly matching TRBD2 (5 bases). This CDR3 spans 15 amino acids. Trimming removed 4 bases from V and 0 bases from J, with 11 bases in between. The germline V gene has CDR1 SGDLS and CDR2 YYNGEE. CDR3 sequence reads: CASSPQSGSYNEQFF. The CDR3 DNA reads TGTGCCAGCAGCCCCCAAAGCGGCTCCTACAATGAGCAGTTCTTC.

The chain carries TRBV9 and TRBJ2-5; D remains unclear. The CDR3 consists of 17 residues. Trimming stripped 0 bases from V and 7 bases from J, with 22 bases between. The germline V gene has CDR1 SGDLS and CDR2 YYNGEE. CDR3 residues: CASSVGSGVGKTGTQYF. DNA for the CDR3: TGTGCCAGCAGCGTAGGGTCTGGGGTGGGCAAGACCGGGACCCAGTACTTC.